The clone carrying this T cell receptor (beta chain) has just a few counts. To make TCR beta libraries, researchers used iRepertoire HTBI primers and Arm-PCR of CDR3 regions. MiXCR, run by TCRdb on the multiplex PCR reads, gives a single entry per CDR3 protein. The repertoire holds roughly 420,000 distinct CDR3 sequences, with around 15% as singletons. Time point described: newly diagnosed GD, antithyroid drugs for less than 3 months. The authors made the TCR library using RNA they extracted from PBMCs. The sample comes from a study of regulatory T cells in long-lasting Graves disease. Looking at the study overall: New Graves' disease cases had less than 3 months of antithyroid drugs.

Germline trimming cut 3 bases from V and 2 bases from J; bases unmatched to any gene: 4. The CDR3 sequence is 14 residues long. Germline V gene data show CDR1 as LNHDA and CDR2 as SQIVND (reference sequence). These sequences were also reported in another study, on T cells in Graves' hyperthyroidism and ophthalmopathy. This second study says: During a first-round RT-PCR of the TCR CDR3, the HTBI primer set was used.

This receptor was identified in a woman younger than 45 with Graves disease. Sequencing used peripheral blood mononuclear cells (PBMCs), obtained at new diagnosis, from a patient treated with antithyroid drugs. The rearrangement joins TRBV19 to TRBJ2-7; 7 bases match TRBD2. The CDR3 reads CASSIASGTYEQYF. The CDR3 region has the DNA TGTGCCAGTAGTATCGCTAGCGGCACCTACGAGCAGTACTTC.